These 29 T cell receptor beta chains share one sample of origin, sequenced in a study of human T cells and chemical hapten exposure. TCRdb independently ran MiXCR on the RACE reads; one entry per CDR3 protein. The repertoire holds fewer than 50,000 distinct CDR3 sequences, with 9% to 9.5% as singletons. Stated time point: patch test 3, about 24 weeks after DPC sensitization. Treatment specified: therapeutic diphenylcyclopropenone sensitization with weekly scalp DPC. RNA extraction used unfractionated whole blood as the source of total RNA. The sample consisted of whole blood, taken in connection with sensitization to the hapten diphenylcyclopropenone (DPC). These receptors came from a man between 50 and 59 years old with alopecia areata. Some clones in this sample may be carry-over from other donors' samples.

At least ten counts were recorded for this clonotype. The J gene is TRBJ2-7, the V gene TRBV20-1; D is unresolved. V was trimmed by 6 bases and J by 2 bases, leaving 17 bases between them. Germline lookup yields CDR1 DFQATT and CDR2 SNEGSKA (reference sequence). This CDR3 comprises 14 residues. CDR3 sequence: CSAPDGSSTYEQYF. In DNA form, the CDR3 reads TGCAGTGCCCCGGACGGATCTTCTACCTACGAGCAGTACTTC.

The J gene is TRBJ2-7, the V gene TRBV29-1, with a possible D match to TRBD1 (5 bases). The V and J ends lost 5 bases and 6 bases respectively, with 17 bases between them. This CDR3 comprises 13 residues. Germline V lookup: CDR1 SQVTM, CDR2 ANQGSEA. This CDR3 reads CSVTNGQTLEQYF. As DNA, the CDR3 is TGCAGCGTTACAAACGGACAAACGCTCGAGCAGTACTTC.

V gene TRBV5-1 combines with J gene TRBJ1-4; weak D call: TRBD1 (6 bases). This CDR3 is 18 amino acids long. V gave up 6 bases and J gave up 8 bases, with 29 bases separating them. Germline V gives CDR1 SGHRS, CDR2 YFSETQ. The CDR3 DNA reads TGCGCCAGCAAGGCTTCAACCACCTCGGACAGATTAGGGGAAAAACTGTTTTTT. Translating gives CASKASTTSDRLGEKLFF.

Remarks on this clonotype: One base away lies a much larger clone, so this may be a sequencing read error. The chain uses TRBV12-3 or TRBV12-4 and TRBJ2-5, with D unresolved. The length of the CDR3 is 13 residues. CDR3 nucleotides: TGTGTCAGCAGCCCATCCTCAGGAGAGACCCAGTACTTC. Translated: CVSSPSSGETQYF.

The chain is built from TRBV10-2 and TRBJ2-6; D gene uncertain. The CDR3 covers 15 residues. The ends were cut back, 4 bases at V and 0 bases at J, with 7 bases in the middle. Germline V gene data show CDR1 as WSHSY and CDR2 as SAAADI. The CDR3 sequence is CASSVAGSGANVLTF. The DNA for the CDR3 is TGCGCCAGCAGTGTGGCAGGCTCTGGGGCCAACGTCCTGACTTTC.

This clonotype was detected only a few times. The rearrangement joins TRBV10-2 to TRBJ2-2; possibly TRBD1 for D (6 bases). Per the germline V gene, CDR1 is WSHSY and CDR2 is SAAADI. The CDR3 spans 15 residues. Deletions cut 6 bases from V and 0 bases from J, with 11 bases between. The CDR3 loop reads CASSQQGANTGELFF. Here the CDR3 DNA reads TGCGCCAGCAGCCAACAGGGCGCGAACACCGGGGAGCTGTTTTTT.

This clonotype appeared many times. The chain links TRBV11-2 to TRBJ2-5; D may be TRBD2 (6 bases). V lost 1 base, J lost 5 bases, and 17 bases lay in between. This CDR3 has 16 residues. The germline V gene has CDR1 SGHAT and CDR2 FQNNGV. The CDR3 spells CASSLGDSGSTETQYF. The DNA for the CDR3 is TGTGCCAGCAGCTTAGGTGATAGCGGAAGTACGGAGACCCAGTACTTC.

This clonotype occurred a few times. V usage is TRBV5-1 and J usage is TRBJ1-2, with TRBD1 matching 10 bases. The CDR3 has 15 residues. Per germline, CDR1 SGHRS and CDR2 YFSETQ. The trim removed 3 bases at V and 1 base at J, leaving 3 bases unmatched. The CDR3 nucleotides read TGCGCCAGCAGCTACGGGACAGGGGATAACTATGGCTACACCTTC. It translates to CASSYGTGDNYGYTF.

This clonotype showed up many times. V usage is TRBV20-1 and J usage is TRBJ2-1; TRBD2 agrees at 7 bases. The CDR3 consists of 11 residues. Losses at the gene ends were 2 bases for V and 9 bases for J; bases not matched to a gene: 1. The germline V gene encodes CDR1 DFQATT and CDR2 SNEGSKA (reference sequence). CDR3: CSARTSVEQFF. The CDR3 DNA follows: TGCAGTGCTAGAACTAGCGTTGAGCAGTTCTTC.

This clonotype was seen at least ten times. The chain employs TRBV11-1 and TRBJ1-1; D gene unclear. V was pared by 7 bases and J by 1 base, with 13 bases between. Germline V lookup: CDR1 SGHAT, CDR2 FQDESV (reference sequence). This CDR3 is built from 14 residues. CDR3 coding DNA: TGTGCCAGCACCCCTGGCGCGAGGAACACTGAAGCTTTCTTT. Protein sequence: CASTPGARNTEAFF.

The chain links TRBV18 to TRBJ2-1, with 11 nucleotides matching TRBD2. Germline V CDR1 and CDR2: KGHSH, LQKENI. V trimming: 2 bases; J trimming: 4 bases; junction bases outside the gene matches: 1. The CDR3 totals 15 residues. CDR3 amino acids: CASSPGTSGYNEQFF. The CDR3 DNA sequence: TGTGCCAGCTCACCAGGGACTAGCGGTTACAATGAGCAGTTCTTC.

This clonotype was picked up a small number of times. J is TRBJ1-2 and V is TRBV6-6; maybe TRBD1 (6 bases). This CDR3 contains 14 residues. Trimming cost V 6 bases and J 8 bases, with 19 bases left between them. Germline loops: CDR1 MNHNY, CDR2 SVGAGI (reference sequence). The CDR3 loop is CASSYDRGPGGYTF. The CDR3 DNA is TGTGCCAGCAGCTACGACCGGGGGCCTGGCGGCTACACCTTC.

At least ten counts were recorded for this clonotype. In nucleotides, the CDR3 is TGTGCCAGCAGCATAGCGGGAGCCTTCTCCGAGCAGTACTTC. Its translation: CASSIAGAFSEQYF. The V call is TRBV6-2 or TRBV6-3, the J call TRBJ2-7, with 9 bases lining up with TRBD2. This CDR3 region has 14 residues. Losses at the gene ends were 6 bases for V and 6 bases for J; bases not matched to a gene: 9. Germline V lookup: CDR1 MNHEY, CDR2 SVGEGT.

In its sample, this clonotype was seen a few times. The chain recombines TRBV4-1 with TRBJ1-6, with no clear D. The CDR3 covers 16 residues. The V gene's germline CDR1 is MGHRA and CDR2 YSYEKL. Trimming took 0 bases from V and 2 from J, leaving 8 bases between them. DNA of the CDR3: TGCGCCAGCAGCCAAGATATTAGCCCCTATAATTCACCCCTCCACTTT. Translating it yields CASSQDISPYNSPLHF.

This clonotype was picked up many times. V and J are TRBV6-4 and TRBJ2-1, with D perhaps given as TRBD1 or TRBD2 (5 bases each). Germline-derived CDR1 and CDR2 are MRHNA and SNTAGT. The CDR3 extends over 16 amino acids. V was shortened by 3 bases and J by 4 bases, with 16 bases between the two germline ends. CDR3 region: CASSEVWGPLYNEQFF. DNA of the CDR3: TGTGCCAGCAGTGAGGTCTGGGGACCTTTGTACAATGAGCAGTTCTTC.

This clonotype was counted at least ten times. CDR3 amino acids: CASSGGGDTQYF. CDR3 nucleotides: TGTGCCAGCAGCGGGGGGGGTGATACGCAGTATTTT. The chain couples TRBV27 to TRBJ2-3; 8 bases align to TRBD2. With 6 bases clipped from V and 6 bases from J, the junction kept 2 bases outside the gene matches. CDR1 MNHEY and CDR2 SMNVEV come from the germline V gene (reference sequence). The CDR3 totals 12 residues.

This clonotype was detected ten times or more. V gene TRBV24-1 combines with J gene TRBJ2-2; 8 bases match TRBD1. Per the germline V gene, CDR1 is KGHDR and CDR2 is SFDVKD. The CDR3 consists of 13 residues. V shed 7 bases, J shed 5 bases, and the junction held 2 bases outside the gene matches. The CDR3 protein is CATSRQGTGELFF. CDR3 sequence (DNA): TGTGCCACCAGCCGACAGGGGACCGGGGAGCTGTTTTTT.

This clonotype was picked up many times. This chain links TRBV7-8 with TRBJ2-7; 7 bases are a match to TRBD1. This CDR3 spans 14 amino acids. Looked up from germline, CDR1 is SGHVS and CDR2 is FQNEAQ. V lost 5 bases to trimming and J lost 0 bases; unmatched junction nucleotides: 4. The CDR3 reads CASSPTGISYEQYF. Written as DNA, the CDR3 is TGTGCCAGCAGCCCGACAGGGATCTCCTACGAGCAGTACTTC. Variable domain in full (rest from reference TRBV7-8 and TRBJ2-7): GAGVSQSPRYKVAKRGQDVALRCDPISGHVSLFWYQQALGQGPEFLTYFQNEAQLDKSGLPSDRFFAERPEGSVSTLKIQRTQQEDSAVYLCASSPTGISYEQYFGPGTRLTVT.

This clonotype was recorded many times. The chain carries TRBV7-3 and TRBJ2-3; 10 nucleotides agree with TRBD2. CDR3 length: 16 residues. CDR1 and CDR2 (germline): SGHTA, FQGTGA. V dropped 0 bases and J dropped 4; count of bases not matched to a gene: 4. The CDR3 region is CASSLTSSGSADTQYF. The CDR3, as DNA: TGTGCCAGCAGCTTAACGTCTAGCGGGAGTGCAGATACGCAGTATTTT.

This clonotype was seen at least ten times. This chain connects TRBV24-1 to TRBJ2-1; D call uncertain. CDR3 size: 13 residues. Looked up from germline, CDR1 is KGHDR and CDR2 is SFDVKD. V lost 1 base to trimming and J lost 7 bases, with 7 bases between them. The CDR3 bases are TGTGCCACCAGTGATTTTGGAGCTAATGAGCAGTTCTTC. Translating it yields CATSDFGANEQFF.

In this sample, this clonotype turned up many times. The V call is TRBV5-4, the J call TRBJ1-4, with unresolved D. The CDR3 is 13 amino acids. V dropped 5 bases and J dropped 6 bases, with 11 bases sitting between them. The germline V gene encodes CDR1 SGHNT and CDR2 YYREEE (reference sequence). CDR3 bases: TGTGCCAGCAGAGACGGGAGGGATGAAAAACTGTTTTTT. It encodes CASRDGRDEKLFF.

The chain carries TRBV5-1 and TRBJ2-3; D remains ambiguous. Germline V gene data show CDR1 as SGHRS and CDR2 as YFSETQ. The CDR3 is 15 residues long. V was shortened by 0 bases and J by 6 bases, with 14 bases between the two germline ends. The CDR3 is CASSLANKDLDTQYF. The DNA for the CDR3 is TGCGCCAGCAGCTTGGCCAATAAGGATTTGGATACGCAGTATTTT.

This clonotype came up a few times. The J gene is TRBJ2-7, the V gene TRBV28, with D perhaps TRBD2 (5 bases). Germline assignment: CDR1 MDHEN and CDR2 SYDVKM. Between the trimmed V and J ends, which lost 6 bases and 0 bases, there was a span of 12 bases. The CDR3 consists of 14 residues. The CDR3, as DNA: TGTGCCAGCAGATTCTACGGGGACTCCTACGAGCAGTACTTC. Its translation: CASRFYGDSYEQYF. Supplemented by reference TRBV28 and TRBJ2-7, the full variable domain reads DVKVTQSSRYLVKRTGEKVFLECVQDMDHENMFWYRQDPGLGLRLIYFSYDVKMKEKGDIPEGYSVSREKKERFSLILESASTNQTSMYLCASRFYGDSYEQYFGPGTRLTVT.

This clonotype was recorded at least ten times. The J gene is TRBJ2-6, the V gene TRBV29-1; 7 bases align to TRBD2. Germline CDR1 and CDR2: SQVTM and ANQGSEA. CDR3 length: 16 amino acids. With 4 bases clipped from V and 1 base from J, the junction kept 7 bases outside the gene matches. The CDR3 region is CSVALAYSSGANVLTF. The DNA of the CDR3 is TGCAGCGTTGCACTAGCGTATTCGTCTGGGGCCAACGTCCTGACTTTC.

This clonotype was counted at least ten times. The chain recombines TRBV12-2 with TRBJ1-5. TRBV12-2 is a known pseudogene. This CDR3 is 17 amino acids long. CDR3 protein: CASRPPLDDSSNQPQHF. As DNA, the CDR3 is TGTGCAAGTCGCCCTCCCTTAGATGACAGCAGCAATCAGCCCCAGCATTTT.

This chain connects TRBV3-1 to TRBJ1-2; D is uncertain. Looked up from germline, CDR1 is LGHDT and CDR2 is YNNKEL (reference sequence). The CDR3 has 13 amino acids. V gave up 0 bases and J gave up 3 bases, with 5 bases separating them. The CDR3 region has the DNA TGTGCCAGCAGCCAAGACATTGACTATGGCTACACCTTC. It translates to CASSQDIDYGYTF.

This clonotype appeared many times. The CDR3 DNA reads TGTGCCAGCAGCTTACTGGGCTGGGGACAGGGTGGCGAGCAGTACTTC. It encodes CASSLLGWGQGGEQYF. V and J are TRBV11-2 and TRBJ2-7, with 9 bases aligning to TRBD1. Germline CDR1 SGHAT, CDR2 FQNNGV. This CDR3 has 16 amino acids. The J segment lost 6 bases and the V segment lost 2 bases, leaving 11 bases of the junction unmatched. Together with reference TRBV11-2 and TRBJ2-7, the CDR3 gives the full variable domain: EAGVAQSPRYKIIEKRQSVAFWCNPISGHATLYWYQQILGQGPKLLIQFQNNGVVDDSQLPKDRFSAERLKGVDSTLKIQPAKLEDSAVYLCASSLLGWGQGGEQYFGPGTRLTVT.

V usage is TRBV7-2 and J usage is TRBJ2-7, with 10 bases fitting TRBD1. This CDR3 is 14 amino acids long. Germline values: CDR1 SGHTA, CDR2 FQGNSA. V lost 5 bases to trimming and J lost 4 bases; unmatched junction nucleotides: 5. CDR3 region: CASSLGTGVYEQYF. CDR3 coding DNA: TGTGCCAGCAGCCTCGGGACAGGGGTTTACGAGCAGTACTTC. Full variable domain (remainder filled in from reference TRBV7-2 and TRBJ2-7): GAGVSQSPSNKVTEKGKDVELRCDPISGHTALYWYRQSLGQGLEFLIYFQGNSAPDKSGLPSDRFSAERTGGSVSTLTIQRTQQEDSAVYLCASSLGTGVYEQYFGPGTRLTVT.

The sample holds many counts of this clonotype. V and J are TRBV7-2 and TRBJ2-1; D possibly matches TRBD1 or TRBD2 (6 bases each). The CDR3 covers 14 residues. Germline V gene sequence: CDR1 SGHTA, CDR2 FQGNSA. V was clipped by 2 bases and J by 7 bases, with 12 bases between them. CDR3: CASSLPTGGNEQFF. The CDR3, as DNA: TGTGCCAGCAGCTTACCGACAGGAGGGAATGAGCAGTTCTTC.